This TCR beta chain was recovered during a study of lymphopenia after photon versus proton radiotherapy. V dropped 3 bases and J dropped 4; count of bases not matched to a gene: 6. Per germline, CDR1 ENHRY and CDR2 SYGVKD. The CDR3 contains 16 residues. Method: immunoSEQ multiplex PCR; TCRdb's copy keeps in-frame clones and lacks some. The table includes tens of thousands of clones, about 84% detected once. Sequencing was performed on peripheral blood, taken from a patient treated with proton-based radiotherapy. This TCR came from a woman between 65 and 79 years old with pancreatic cancer. V usage is TRBV10-3 and J usage is TRBJ1-6; 7 positions agree with TRBD1. CDR3 DNA: TGTGCCATCAGTGAACCCCAGGGGGTGTATAATTCACCCCTCCACTTT. Translating it yields CAISEPQGVYNSPLHF.